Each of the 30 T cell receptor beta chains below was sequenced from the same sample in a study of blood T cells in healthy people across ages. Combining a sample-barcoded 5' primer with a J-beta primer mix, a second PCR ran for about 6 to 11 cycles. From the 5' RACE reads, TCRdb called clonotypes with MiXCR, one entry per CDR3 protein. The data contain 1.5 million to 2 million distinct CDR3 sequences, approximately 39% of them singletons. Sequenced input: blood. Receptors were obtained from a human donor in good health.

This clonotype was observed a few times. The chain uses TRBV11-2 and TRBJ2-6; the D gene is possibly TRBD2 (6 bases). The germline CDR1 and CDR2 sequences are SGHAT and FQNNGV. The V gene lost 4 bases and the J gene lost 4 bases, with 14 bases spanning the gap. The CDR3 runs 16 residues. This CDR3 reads CASSSLLASGANVLTF. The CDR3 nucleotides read TGTGCCAGCAGCTCCCTTCTAGCGTCCGGGGCCAACGTCCTGACTTTC.

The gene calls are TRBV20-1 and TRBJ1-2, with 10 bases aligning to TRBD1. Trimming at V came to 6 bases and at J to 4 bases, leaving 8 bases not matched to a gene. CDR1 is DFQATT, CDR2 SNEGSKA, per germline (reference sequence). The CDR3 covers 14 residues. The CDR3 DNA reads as TGCAGTGCCGCGCGGGACAGGGGACCCTATGGCTACACCTTC. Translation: CSAARDRGPYGYTF.

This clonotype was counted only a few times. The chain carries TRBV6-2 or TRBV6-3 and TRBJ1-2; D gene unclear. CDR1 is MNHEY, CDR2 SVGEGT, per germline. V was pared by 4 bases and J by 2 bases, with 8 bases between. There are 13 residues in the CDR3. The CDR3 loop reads CASSSYRNYGYTF. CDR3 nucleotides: TGTGCCAGCAGTTCCTACAGAAACTATGGCTACACCTTC.

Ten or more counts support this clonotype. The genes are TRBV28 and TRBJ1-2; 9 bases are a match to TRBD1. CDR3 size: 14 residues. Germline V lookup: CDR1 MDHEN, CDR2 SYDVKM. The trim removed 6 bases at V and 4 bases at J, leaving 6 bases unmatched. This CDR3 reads CASRRQGESYGYTF. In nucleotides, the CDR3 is TGTGCCAGCAGGCGACAGGGGGAGAGCTATGGCTACACCTTC.

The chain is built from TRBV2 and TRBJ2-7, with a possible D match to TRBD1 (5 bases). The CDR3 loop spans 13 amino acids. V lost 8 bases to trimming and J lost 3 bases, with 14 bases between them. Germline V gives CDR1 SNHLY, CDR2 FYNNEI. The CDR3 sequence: CASGGGQGYEQYF. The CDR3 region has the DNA TGTGCCAGCGGTGGTGGCCAGGGCTACGAGCAGTACTTC.

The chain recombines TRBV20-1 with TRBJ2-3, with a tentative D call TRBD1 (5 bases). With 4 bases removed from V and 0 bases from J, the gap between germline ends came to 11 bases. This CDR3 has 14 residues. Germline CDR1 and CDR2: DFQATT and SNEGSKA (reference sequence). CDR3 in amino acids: CSATPGSSTDTQYF. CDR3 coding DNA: TGCAGTGCTACGCCAGGGTCGAGCACAGATACGCAGTATTTT.

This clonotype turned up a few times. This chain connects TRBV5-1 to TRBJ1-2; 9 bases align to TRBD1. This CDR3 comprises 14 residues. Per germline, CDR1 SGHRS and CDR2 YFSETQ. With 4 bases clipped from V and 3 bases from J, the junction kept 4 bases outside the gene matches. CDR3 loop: CASSQTGGDYGYTF. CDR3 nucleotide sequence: TGCGCCAGCAGCCAGACAGGGGGAGACTATGGCTACACCTTC.

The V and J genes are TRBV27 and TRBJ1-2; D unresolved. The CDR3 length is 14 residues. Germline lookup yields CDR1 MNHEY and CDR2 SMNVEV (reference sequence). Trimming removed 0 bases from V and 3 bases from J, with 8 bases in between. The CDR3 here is CASSLSGYYYGYTF. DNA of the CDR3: TGTGCCAGCAGTTTATCGGGGTACTACTATGGCTACACCTTC.

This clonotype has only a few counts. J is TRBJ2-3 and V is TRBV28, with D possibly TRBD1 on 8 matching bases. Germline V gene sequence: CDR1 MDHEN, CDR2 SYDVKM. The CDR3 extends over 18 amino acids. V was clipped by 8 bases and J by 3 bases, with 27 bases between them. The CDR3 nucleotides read TGTGCCAGCGCCCGGGACAGGAAGGGGGGGGTGGGGACAGATACGCAGTATTTT. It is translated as CASARDRKGGVGTDTQYF.

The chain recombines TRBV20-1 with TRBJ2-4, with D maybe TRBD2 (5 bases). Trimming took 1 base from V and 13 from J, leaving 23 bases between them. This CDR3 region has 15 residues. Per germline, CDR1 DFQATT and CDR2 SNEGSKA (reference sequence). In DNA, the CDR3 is TGCAGTGCTAGAGTGATCGGGGATCCCTACAATGAGCAGTACTTC. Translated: CSARVIGDPYNEQYF.

The CDR3 protein is CASSEQGWDTEAFF. CDR3 DNA sequence: TGTGCCAGCAGCGAGCAGGGCTGGGACACTGAAGCTTTCTTT. The V gene is TRBV7-2, the J gene TRBJ1-1; tentatively, D is TRBD1 (5 bases). The CDR3 contains 14 residues. V shed 5 bases and J shed 3 bases, with 13 bases lying between them. The germline gives CDR1 SGHTA, CDR2 FQGNSA.

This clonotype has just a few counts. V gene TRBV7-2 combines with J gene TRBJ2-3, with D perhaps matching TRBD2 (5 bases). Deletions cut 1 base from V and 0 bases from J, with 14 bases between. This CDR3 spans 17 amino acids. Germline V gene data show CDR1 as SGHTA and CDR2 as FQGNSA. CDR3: CASSLGYTGSSTDTQYF. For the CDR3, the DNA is TGTGCCAGCAGCTTAGGTTATACGGGGAGCAGCACAGATACGCAGTATTTT. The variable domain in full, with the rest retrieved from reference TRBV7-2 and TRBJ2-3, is GAGVSQSPSNKVTEKGKDVELRCDPISGHTALYWYRQSLGQGLEFLIYFQGNSAPDKSGLPSDRFSAERTGGSVSTLTIQRTQQEDSAVYLCASSLGYTGSSTDTQYFGPGTRLTVL.

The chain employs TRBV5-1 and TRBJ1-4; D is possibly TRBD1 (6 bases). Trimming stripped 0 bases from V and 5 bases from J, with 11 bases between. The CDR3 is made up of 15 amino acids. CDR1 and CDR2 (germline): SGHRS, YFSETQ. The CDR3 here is CASSLESGVNEKLFF. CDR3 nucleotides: TGCGCCAGCAGCTTGGAGTCAGGGGTAAATGAAAAACTGTTTTTT.

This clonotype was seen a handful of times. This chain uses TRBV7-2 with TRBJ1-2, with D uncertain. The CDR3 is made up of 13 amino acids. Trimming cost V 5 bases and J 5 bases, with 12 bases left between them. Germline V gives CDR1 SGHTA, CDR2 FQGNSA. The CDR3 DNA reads TGTGCCAGCAGCCCACACCAGCGATATGGCTACACCTTC. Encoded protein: CASSPHQRYGYTF.

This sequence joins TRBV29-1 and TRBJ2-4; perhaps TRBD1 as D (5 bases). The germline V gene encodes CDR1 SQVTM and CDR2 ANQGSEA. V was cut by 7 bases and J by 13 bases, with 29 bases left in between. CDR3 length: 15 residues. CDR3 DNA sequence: TGCAGCGGGAGACAGTTTGAAGTTGGGTACAATGAGCAGTACTTC. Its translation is CSGRQFEVGYNEQYF.

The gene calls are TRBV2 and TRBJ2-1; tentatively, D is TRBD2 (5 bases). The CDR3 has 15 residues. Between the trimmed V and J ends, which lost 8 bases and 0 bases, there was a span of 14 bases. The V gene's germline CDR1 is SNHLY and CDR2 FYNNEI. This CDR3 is CASAQPGSSYNEQFF. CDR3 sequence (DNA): TGTGCCAGCGCCCAACCGGGGAGCTCCTACAATGAGCAGTTCTTC.

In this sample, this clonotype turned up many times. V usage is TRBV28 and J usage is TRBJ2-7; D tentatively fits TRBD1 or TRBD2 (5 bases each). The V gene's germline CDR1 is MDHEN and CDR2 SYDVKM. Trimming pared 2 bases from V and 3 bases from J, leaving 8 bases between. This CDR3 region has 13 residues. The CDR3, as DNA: TGTGCCAGCAGTTTACGGGGCTTCTACGAGCAGTACTTC. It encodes CASSLRGFYEQYF.

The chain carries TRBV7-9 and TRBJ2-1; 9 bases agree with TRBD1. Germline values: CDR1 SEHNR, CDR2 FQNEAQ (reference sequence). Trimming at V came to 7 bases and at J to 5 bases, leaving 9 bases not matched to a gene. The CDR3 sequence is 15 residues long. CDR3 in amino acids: CASTQGQGYDNEQFF. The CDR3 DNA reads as TGTGCCAGCACCCAGGGACAGGGATACGACAATGAGCAGTTCTTC.

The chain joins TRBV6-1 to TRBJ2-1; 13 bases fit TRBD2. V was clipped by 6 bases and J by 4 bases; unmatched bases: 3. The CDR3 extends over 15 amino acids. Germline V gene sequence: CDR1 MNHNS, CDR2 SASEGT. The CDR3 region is CASRETSGGYNEQFF. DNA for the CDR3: TGTGCCAGCAGGGAGACTAGCGGGGGGTACAATGAGCAGTTCTTC.

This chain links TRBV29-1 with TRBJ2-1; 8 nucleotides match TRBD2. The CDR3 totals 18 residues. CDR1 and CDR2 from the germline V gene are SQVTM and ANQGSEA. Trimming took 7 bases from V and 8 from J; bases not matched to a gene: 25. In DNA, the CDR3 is TGCAGCGCCGATGGGATGGGGATAGCGGGGACCTACGGGGATGAGCAGTTCTTC. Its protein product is CSADGMGIAGTYGDEQFF.

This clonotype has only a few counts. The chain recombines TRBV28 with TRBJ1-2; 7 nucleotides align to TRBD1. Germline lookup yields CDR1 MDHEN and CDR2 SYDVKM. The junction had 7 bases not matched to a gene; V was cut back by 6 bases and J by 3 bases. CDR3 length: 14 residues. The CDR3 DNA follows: TGTGCCAGCAGCACTGCCGGGACAGACTATGGCTACACCTTC. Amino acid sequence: CASSTAGTDYGYTF.

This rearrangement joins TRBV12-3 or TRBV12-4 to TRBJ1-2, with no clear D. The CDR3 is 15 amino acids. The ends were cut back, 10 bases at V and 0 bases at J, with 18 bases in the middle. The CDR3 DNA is TGTGCCACCCGATCGGCCCTTAGGGCTAACTATGGCTACACCTTC. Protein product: CATRSALRANYGYTF.

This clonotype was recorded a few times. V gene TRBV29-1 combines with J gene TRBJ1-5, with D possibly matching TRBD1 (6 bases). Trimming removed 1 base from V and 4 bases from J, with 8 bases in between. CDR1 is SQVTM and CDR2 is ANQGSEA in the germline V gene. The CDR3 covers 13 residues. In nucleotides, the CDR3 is TGCAGCGTTGAAGCGGGGGCTAATCAGCCCCAGCATTTT. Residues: CSVEAGANQPQHF.

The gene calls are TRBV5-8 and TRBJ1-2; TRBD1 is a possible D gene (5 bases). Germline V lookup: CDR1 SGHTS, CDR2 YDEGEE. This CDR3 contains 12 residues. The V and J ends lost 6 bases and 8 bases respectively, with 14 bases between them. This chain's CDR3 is CASILPGNGYTF. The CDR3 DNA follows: TGTGCCAGCATCCTCCCAGGGAACGGCTACACCTTC.

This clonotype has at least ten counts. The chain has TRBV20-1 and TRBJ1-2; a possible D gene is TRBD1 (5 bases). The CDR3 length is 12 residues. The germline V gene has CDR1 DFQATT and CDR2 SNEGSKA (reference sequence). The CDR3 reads CSARGPNYGYTF. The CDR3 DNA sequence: TGCAGCGCGAGGGGTCCCAACTATGGCTACACCTTC.

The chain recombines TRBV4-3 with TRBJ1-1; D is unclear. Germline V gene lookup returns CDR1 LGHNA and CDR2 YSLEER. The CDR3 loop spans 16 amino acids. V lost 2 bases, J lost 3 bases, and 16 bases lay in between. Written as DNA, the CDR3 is TGCGCCAGCAGCCAATCGGCAGCCAATACGGACACTGAAGCTTTCTTT. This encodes CASSQSAANTDTEAFF.

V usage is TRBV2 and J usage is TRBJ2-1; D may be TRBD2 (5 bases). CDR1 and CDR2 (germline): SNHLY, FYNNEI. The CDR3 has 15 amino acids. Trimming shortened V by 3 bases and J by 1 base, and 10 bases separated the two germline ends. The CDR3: CASSDEADSYNEQFF. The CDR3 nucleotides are TGTGCCAGCAGTGACGAAGCGGATTCCTACAATGAGCAGTTCTTC. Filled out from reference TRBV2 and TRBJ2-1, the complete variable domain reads EPEVTQTPSHQVTQMGQEVILRCVPISNHLYFYWYRQILGQKVEFLVSFYNNEISEKSEIFDDQFSVERPDGSNFTLKIRSTKLEDSAMYFCASSDEADSYNEQFFGPGTRLTVL.

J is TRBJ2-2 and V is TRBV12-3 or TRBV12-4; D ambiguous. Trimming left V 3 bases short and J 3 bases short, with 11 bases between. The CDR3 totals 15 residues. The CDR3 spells CASSFSEVYTGELFF. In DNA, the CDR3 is TGTGCCAGCAGTTTTTCAGAGGTCTACACCGGGGAGCTGTTTTTT.

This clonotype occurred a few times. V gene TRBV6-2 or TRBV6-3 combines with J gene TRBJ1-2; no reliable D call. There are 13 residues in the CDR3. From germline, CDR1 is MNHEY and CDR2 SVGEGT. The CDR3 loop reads CATFGRADYGYTF. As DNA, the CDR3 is TGTGCAACGTTTGGGAGGGCAGACTATGGCTACACCTTC.

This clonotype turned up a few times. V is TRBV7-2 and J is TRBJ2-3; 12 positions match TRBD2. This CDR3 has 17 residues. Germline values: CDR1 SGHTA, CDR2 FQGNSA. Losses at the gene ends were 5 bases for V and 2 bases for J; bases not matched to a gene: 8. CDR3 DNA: TGTGCCAGCAGCCGACCTACTAGCGGGGGGCCCACAGATACGCAGTATTTT. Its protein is CASSRPTSGGPTDTQYF.